Listed here are 11 T cell receptor beta chains from one sample, sequenced in a study of OX40 agonist ivuxolimab in advanced cancers. Repertoires were generated with immunoSEQ multiplex PCR, while TCRdb's copy carries only in-frame clones and drops some. This table has around 50,000 clones, roughly 87% appearing once. Sequenced here: CD4+ or CD8+ T cells sorted from blood, sampled in a trial of the OX40 agonist ivuxolimab. All receptors come from an adult with an advanced solid tumor such as melanoma, head and neck, liver or kidney cancer.

The V and J genes are TRBV6-1 and TRBJ2-7; unclear D gene. The CDR3 sequence is 15 residues long. The germline V gene has CDR1 MNHNS and CDR2 SASEGT. Trimming removed 6 bases from V and 1 base from J, with 16 bases in between. In DNA form, the CDR3 reads TGTGCCAGCAGGGAGCTGGACGTTTCTTCCTACGAGCAGTACGTC. Translated: CASRELDVSSYEQYV.

The rearrangement links TRBV13 to TRBJ2-7, with a weak D call TRBD1 (5 bases). Between the trimmed V and J ends, which lost 5 bases and 7 bases, there was a span of 21 bases. The V gene's germline CDR1 is PRHDT and CDR2 FYEKMQ (reference sequence). This CDR3 region has 15 residues. The DNA of the CDR3 is TGTGCCAGCAGCCCGGGCCTGGGGCCTGGCCTGGAGCAGTACTTC. Encoded protein: CASSPGLGPGLEQYF.

The chain recombines TRBV7-9 with TRBJ2-1; 13 positions match TRBD2. The CDR3 extends over 18 amino acids. Looked up from germline, CDR1 is SEHNR and CDR2 is FQNEAQ (reference sequence). Trimming at V came to 3 bases and at J to 2 bases, leaving 7 bases not matched to a gene. CDR3 sequence: CASSFGTSGILPYNEQFF. The CDR3 nucleotides are TGTGCCAGCAGCTTCGGGACTAGCGGGATACTTCCCTACAATGAGCAGTTCTTC.

This chain uses TRBV7-6 with TRBJ1-1, with D possibly being TRBD1 (5 bases). V was pared by 5 bases and J by 10 bases, with 29 bases between. Germline V gene data show CDR1 as SGHVS and CDR2 as FNYEAQ. The CDR3 is 17 residues long. The CDR3 DNA sequence: TGTGCCAGCAGCCCAATGGGACCGACGGAGACGGCTCGCCGAGCTTTCTTT. Translating it yields CASSPMGPTETARRAFF.

The V call is TRBV28, the J call TRBJ1-2; D perhaps matches TRBD1 (6 bases). Trimming shortened V by 3 bases and J by 8 bases, and 13 bases separated the two germline ends. The germline V gene encodes CDR1 MDHEN and CDR2 SYDVKM. CDR3 length: 13 residues. Here the CDR3 reads CASSFVRGAGYTF. The CDR3 nucleotides are TGTGCCAGCAGTTTTGTCAGGGGAGCGGGCTACACCTTC.

The chain combines TRBV6-5 with TRBJ2-1; TRBD2 aligns across 8 bases. J was trimmed by 0 bases and V by 6 bases; bases with no gene match: 4. The CDR3 covers 15 residues. CDR1 and CDR2 (germline): MNHEY, SVGAGI. The CDR3 DNA sequence: TGTGCCAGCAGCCTTAGCGGGACCTCCTACAATGAGCAGTTCTTC. This translates into CASSLSGTSYNEQFF.

This clone appeared once. V gene TRBV15 combines with J gene TRBJ2-1, with 9 bases fitting TRBD1. Germline V gene sequence: CDR1 LNHNV, CDR2 YYDKDF (reference sequence). This CDR3 has 16 amino acids. With V trimmed by 1 base and J by 6 bases, 7 bases remained unmatched. The CDR3, as DNA: TGTGCCACCAGCAGAGTCCGGGACAGGGACCCCAATGAGCAGTTCTTC. Encoded protein: CATSRVRDRDPNEQFF.

This clone came up a few times. This chain joins TRBV27 and TRBJ2-3; weak D call: TRBD1 (6 bases). The CDR3 contains 12 residues. Per germline, CDR1 MNHEY and CDR2 SMNVEV (reference sequence). The germline V and J ends were trimmed by 2 bases and 6 bases, with 6 bases remaining between them. The CDR3 region is CASSLTGDTQYF. For the CDR3, the DNA is TGTGCCAGCAGTTTAACAGGGGATACGCAGTATTTT.

The chain uses TRBV4-1 and TRBJ2-3; D might be TRBD1 or TRBD2, each matching 5 bases. CDR1 is MGHRA, CDR2 YSYEKL, per germline. The V end lost 1 base, the J end lost 5 bases, and 16 bases lay between the germline ends. The CDR3 runs to 16 residues. CDR3 loop: CASSQAYQGVIDTQYF. In nucleotides, the CDR3 is TGCGCCAGCAGCCAAGCTTATCAGGGAGTAATAGATACGCAGTATTTT.

The V gene is TRBV4-1, the J gene TRBJ2-1, with D hard to call. V lost 0 bases and J lost 0, with 6 bases in between. The CDR3 sequence is 15 residues long. Germline-derived CDR1 and CDR2 are MGHRA and YSYEKL. The CDR3 reads CASSQEPISYNEQFF. For the CDR3, the DNA is TGCGCCAGCAGCCAAGAGCCAATCTCCTACAATGAGCAGTTCTTC.

The chain recombines TRBV11-2 with TRBJ2-1; D possibly corresponds to TRBD1 (5 bases). Trimming stripped 0 bases from V and 9 bases from J, with 9 bases between. Per germline, CDR1 SGHAT and CDR2 FQNNGV. The CDR3 has 13 residues. In DNA form, the CDR3 reads TGTGCCAGCAGCTTAGAGACAGACCTTGAGCAGTTCTTC. This translates into CASSLETDLEQFF. The full variable domain, completed using reference TRBV11-2 and TRBJ2-1, is EAGVAQSPRYKIIEKRQSVAFWCNPISGHATLYWYQQILGQGPKLLIQFQNNGVVDDSQLPKDRFSAERLKGVDSTLKIQPAKLEDSAVYLCASSLETDLEQFFGPGTRLTVL.